These 23 T cell receptor beta chains were sequenced from one sample in a study of identical twins (dated by TCRdb to about 2016). The library was produced with 5' RACE. Instrument used: Illumina HiSeq 2000. Starting from the raw public reads, TCRdb applied fastp trimming at Q25, assembled clones with MiXCR and retained in-frame beta chains. Identical CDR3 protein sequences are pooled into one entry, listed with their most common genes and DNA. Here the sample has 1.5 million to 2 million distinct CDR3 sequences; about 32% occur a single time. The ten largest clones represent about 0.25% of the sample. The material sequenced was cord blood. These receptors were taken from a newborn girl in good health.

J is TRBJ2-2 and V is TRBV20-1; no clear D. The CDR3 length is 12 residues. The V end was cut by 3 bases, the J end by 3 bases, with 5 bases between. The germline gives CDR1 DFQATT, CDR2 SNEGSKA (reference sequence). The CDR3 spells CSASRYTGELFF. Written as DNA, the CDR3 is TGCAGTGCTAGCAGATACACCGGGGAGCTGTTTTTT.

The table lists this clonotype with a few counts. In nucleotides, the CDR3 is TGTGCCAGCAGTTGGGACAGGGGGCAAGAGACCCAGTACTTC. Amino acids: CASSWDRGQETQYF. The genes are TRBV27 and TRBJ2-5; 11 bases map to TRBD1. Germline V gene lookup returns CDR1 MNHEY and CDR2 SMNVEV (reference sequence). CDR3 size: 14 residues. V was clipped by 4 bases and J by 2 bases; unmatched bases: 0.

In its sample, this clonotype was seen a few times. The chain has TRBV11-2 and TRBJ2-1; D ambiguous. The CDR3 loop spans 17 amino acids. Trimming shortened V by 5 bases and J by 4 bases, and 21 bases separated the two germline ends. Looked up from germline, CDR1 is SGHAT and CDR2 is FQNNGV. This CDR3 reads CASSRTGQTPPYNEQFF. For the CDR3, the DNA is TGTGCCAGCAGCCGAACGGGCCAAACTCCACCTTACAATGAGCAGTTCTTC. Based on the CDR3 plus reference TRBV11-2 and TRBJ2-1, the full variable domain is EAGVAQSPRYKIIEKRQSVAFWCNPISGHATLYWYQQILGQGPKLLIQFQNNGVVDDSQLPKDRFSAERLKGVDSTLKIQPAKLEDSAVYLCASSRTGQTPPYNEQFFGPGTRLTVL.

This clonotype was observed a handful of times. The chain couples TRBV10-3 to TRBJ2-4, with TRBD1 matching 9 bases. Germline V gene data show CDR1 as ENHRY and CDR2 as SYGVKD. Trimming cost V 1 base and J 6 bases; bases outside gene matches: 4. The CDR3 has 15 amino acids. In nucleotides, the CDR3 is TGTGCCATCAGTGAGTGGGGACAGGGAGGAAACATTCAGTACTTC. Protein sequence: CAISEWGQGGNIQYF.

This clonotype occurred a few times. CDR3: CASSESTGGPRTEQFF. DNA for the CDR3: TGCGCCAGCAGTGAGTCTACGGGGGGGCCCCGAACGGAGCAGTTCTTC. This rearrangement joins TRBV10-1 to TRBJ2-1, with 8 positions matching TRBD2. The germline V gene encodes CDR1 WNHNN and CDR2 SYGVQD (reference sequence). V shed 0 bases and J 10 bases; nucleotides not matched to a gene: 11. The CDR3 extends over 16 amino acids.

The chain couples TRBV10-3 to TRBJ2-7; TRBD2 agrees at 12 bases. CDR1 and CDR2 (germline): ENHRY, SYGVKD. V was clipped by 3 bases and J by 5 bases; unmatched bases: 5. This CDR3 is 15 amino acids long. The CDR3: CAISDRLAGVNEQYF. CDR3 bases: TGTGCCATCAGTGACCGACTAGCGGGAGTTAACGAGCAGTACTTC.

This clonotype has just a few counts. The chain recombines TRBV12-3 or TRBV12-4 with TRBJ2-3, with no clear D. The CDR3 spans 12 residues. Trimming pared 5 bases from V and 8 bases from J, leaving 11 bases between. CDR3 region: CASSPSTGTQYF. CDR3 coding DNA: TGTGCCAGCAGTCCTTCTACCGGTACGCAGTATTTT.

This chain links TRBV2 with TRBJ1-6; D possibly corresponds to TRBD1 (6 bases). The CDR3 consists of 18 residues. V shed 4 bases and J shed 3 bases, with 19 bases lying between them. Germline V CDR1 and CDR2: SNHLY, FYNNEI. CDR3 coding DNA: TGTGCCAGCAGTGTGGAATCCGGAAAAGGGGGCTATAATTCACCCCTCCACTTT. Translation: CASSVESGKGGYNSPLHF.

This sequence joins TRBV28 and TRBJ2-1; 9 positions match TRBD2. The CDR3 totals 16 residues. V dropped 6 bases and J dropped 3; count of bases not matched to a gene: 9. The germline V gene encodes CDR1 MDHEN and CDR2 SYDVKM. CDR3 amino acids: CASSPPTSGDYNEQFF. The CDR3 DNA reads TGTGCCAGCAGCCCCCCGACTAGCGGTGACTACAATGAGCAGTTCTTC.

This chain links TRBV19 with TRBJ2-5, with TRBD2 matching over 7 bases. Germline V gene data show CDR1 as LNHDA and CDR2 as SQIVND (reference sequence). J lost 2 bases, V lost 3 bases, and 3 bases had no gene match. The CDR3 runs to 14 residues. The CDR3 region is CASSIELAQETQYF. In nucleotides, the CDR3 is TGTGCCAGTAGTATTGAACTAGCGCAAGAGACCCAGTACTTC. Drawing the rest from reference TRBV19 and TRBJ2-5, the complete variable domain is DGGITQSPKYLFRKEGQNVTLSCEQNLNHDAMYWYRQDPGQGLRLIYYSQIVNDFQKGDIAEGYSVSREKKESFPLTVTSAQKNPTAFYLCASSIELAQETQYFGPGTRLLVL.

This clonotype occurred many times. The chain carries TRBV20-1 and TRBJ2-7; D gene unclear. CDR3 length: 12 amino acids. Germline V CDR1 and CDR2: DFQATT, SNEGSKA (reference sequence). Trimming cost V 3 bases and J 0 bases, with 6 bases left between them. As DNA, the CDR3 is TGCAGTGCTAGGTTGGCCTCCTACGAGCAGTACTTC. This sequence encodes CSARLASYEQYF.

In this sample, this clonotype turned up once. The chain is built from TRBV10-3 and TRBJ1-2; maybe TRBD1 (6 bases). This CDR3 has 15 amino acids. Per the germline V gene, CDR1 is ENHRY and CDR2 is SYGVKD. The germline V and J ends were trimmed by 0 bases and 8 bases, with 16 bases remaining between them. CDR3 nucleotides: TGTGCCATCAGTGAGTCGGGGGGCGCTTACTTAGGCTACACCTTC. Amino acids: CAISESGGAYLGYTF.

This clonotype was detected many times. The chain combines TRBV15 with TRBJ2-4; D gene unclear. The CDR3 extends over 18 amino acids. CDR1 and CDR2 from the germline V gene are LNHNV and YYDKDF (reference sequence). The germline V and J ends were trimmed by 1 base and 0 bases, with 16 bases remaining between them. The CDR3 DNA is TGTGCCACCAGCAGAGGTAGACCACGGATGCTAGCCAAAAACATTCAGTACTTC. This encodes CATSRGRPRMLAKNIQYF. The complete variable domain, with remaining parts taken from reference TRBV15 and TRBJ2-4, reads DAMVIQNPRYQVTQFGKPVTLSCSQTLNHNVMYWYQQKSSQAPKLLFHYYDKDFNNEADTPDNFQSRRPNTSFCFLDIRSPGLGDTAMYLCATSRGRPRMLAKNIQYFGAGTRLSVL.

J is TRBJ1-2 and V is TRBV20-1; D uncertain. Germline values: CDR1 DFQATT, CDR2 SNEGSKA (reference sequence). CDR3 length equals 12 residues. Trimming pared 4 bases from V and 5 bases from J, leaving 11 bases between. In DNA form, the CDR3 reads TGCAGTGCTACCCCGGTATGGTATGGCTACACCTTC. Protein product: CSATPVWYGYTF.

The chain combines TRBV20-1 with TRBJ2-3; 9 bases agree with TRBD1. This CDR3 region has 13 residues. The germline V gene encodes CDR1 DFQATT and CDR2 SNEGSKA (reference sequence). V shed 6 bases, J shed 4 bases, and the junction held 5 bases outside the gene matches. CDR3 loop: CSAEQGAADTQYF. The CDR3 DNA follows: TGCAGTGCGGAACAGGGGGCCGCAGATACGCAGTATTTT.

This clonotype was recorded a few times. V and J are TRBV12-3 or TRBV12-4 and TRBJ2-1, with 12 bases identical to TRBD2. There are 17 residues in the CDR3. Trimming took 6 bases from V and 3 from J; bases not matched to a gene: 9. The CDR3 protein is CASSARTSGALYNEQFF. The CDR3, as DNA: TGTGCCAGCAGCGCGAGGACTAGCGGGGCCCTCTACAATGAGCAGTTCTTC.

This clonotype was seen once. The gene calls are TRBV12-3 or TRBV12-4 and TRBJ2-5; 10 bases agree with TRBD2. With 1 base clipped from V and 13 bases from J, the junction kept 6 bases outside the gene matches. This CDR3 comprises 13 residues. The CDR3 nucleotides are TGTGCCAGCAGTTTAGTATCAGCGGGAGGGACGTACTTC. This translates into CASSLVSAGGTYF.

V and J are TRBV7-6 and TRBJ2-3, with D unresolved. From germline, CDR1 is SGHVS and CDR2 FNYEAQ. CDR3 length equals 15 residues. Trimming removed 0 bases from V and 2 bases from J, with 9 bases in between. CDR3 protein: CASSLATELTDTQYF. CDR3 coding DNA: TGTGCCAGCAGCTTAGCTACGGAGCTCACAGATACGCAGTATTTT.

This clonotype was recorded at least ten times. The V gene is TRBV29-1, the J gene TRBJ2-5, with a tentative D call TRBD2 (5 bases). The length of the CDR3 is 13 residues. The ends were cut back, 4 bases at V and 4 bases at J, with 13 bases in the middle. Per germline, CDR1 SQVTM and CDR2 ANQGSEA. In DNA, the CDR3 is TGCAGCGTTGGACAAGGCGAGGGAGAGACCCAGTACTTC. Translating gives CSVGQGEGETQYF.

V usage is TRBV28 and J usage is TRBJ1-5; 7 positions agree with TRBD1. Germline V lookup: CDR1 MDHEN, CDR2 SYDVKM. Germline trimming cut 8 bases from V and 6 bases from J; bases unmatched to any gene: 13. The CDR3 is 15 amino acids. This CDR3 is CASLFLRGLGQPQHF. The CDR3 DNA is TGTGCCAGCCTTTTCCTTAGGGGGCTAGGTCAGCCCCAGCATTTT.

CDR3 protein: CASRSQLANYGYTF. The CDR3 nucleotides are TGTGCCAGCAGGTCACAGTTAGCTAACTATGGCTACACCTTC. The chain is built from TRBV27 and TRBJ1-2; D ambiguous. V was shortened by 6 bases and J by 0 bases, with 11 bases between the two germline ends. The V gene's germline CDR1 is MNHEY and CDR2 SMNVEV (reference sequence). The CDR3 has 14 amino acids.

V usage is TRBV19 and J usage is TRBJ1-1, with a tentative D call TRBD1 (5 bases). The CDR3 length is 13 residues. Germline V gene lookup returns CDR1 LNHDA and CDR2 SQIVND (reference sequence). V was pared by 7 bases and J by 2 bases, with 11 bases between. The CDR3 loop is CASIRGSNTEAFF. The DNA for the CDR3 is TGTGCCAGTATAAGGGGAAGCAACACTGAAGCTTTCTTT.

This chain joins TRBV2 and TRBJ1-6; a weak D match, TRBD1 (5 bases). V was trimmed by 6 bases and J by 3 bases, leaving 12 bases between them. Germline V gives CDR1 SNHLY, CDR2 FYNNEI. CDR3 length: 15 amino acids. The CDR3, as DNA: TGTGCCAGCAGCGCTCGGGGACGCTATAATTCACCCCTCCACTTT. Translated: CASSARGRYNSPLHF.